The entry below gives a single TCR beta chain sequence along with its context. Its antigen has not been determined. No base-level quality is on record; no much larger clone is a single base apart. Looking up the germline V gene yields CDR1 SGHAT and CDR2 FQNNGV. The V end loses 5 bases and the J end loses 0 bases, and a stretch of 20 bases separates them. From cysteine to phenylalanine, the CDR3 is 17 amino acids long. CDR3 DNA is the only sequence kept; it has 51 bases, read in frame from the first base. The data were obtained in a study of CD39 and CD103 CD8 tumor-infiltrating T cells (dated by TCRdb to between 2018 and 2020). Describing the broader study: Repertoire comparisons were shown for an HPV-positive HNSCC, an HPV-negative HNSCC, an ovarian cancer and a melanoma patient. Deep sequencing of TCRbeta CDR3 was used to compare the repertoires of CD8 TIL subsets, defined by CD103 and CD39, with those of peripheral memory CD8 T cells.

What the authors observed across the whole study: Clonotypes from DP TILs were seldom detected in blood or uninvolved lymph node, while clonotypes from DN TILs overlapped to a large extent with peripheral memory CD8 repertoires. DP CD8 TILs appeared to be more oligoclonal than DN and SP CD8 TILs and blood memory CD8 T cells, with roughly 55-90% covered by the top 30 clonotypes.

For each subset, between roughly 9,000 and 110,000 sorted cells were used for genomic DNA extraction with the DNeasy Blood and Tissue Kit. The immunoSEQ service sequenced and mapped the TCRbeta V-J or V-D-J regions, with each sample reaching coverage above 9.5x. The original pipeline was this. Analysis was limited to productive rearrangements exported from the immunoSEQ Analyzer platform, and clonality was evaluated on the 500 most abundant clones. The Morisita-Horn similarity index and the Jaccard index were used to quantify the overlap in repertoires between populations. In roughly 6 cancer patients, Morisita-Horn similarity was measured between the TCR repertoires of CD8 T-cell subsets. TCRdb stores this immuneACCESS table with in-frame sequences only. Part of the clones is absent; in the studies checked, under half of the shortfall reflects unresolved V genes, and no reason is known for the rest. The V and J calls and clone size were taken over from that table, and D and trimming were inferred from the DNA. The sample table holds 15,000 or so clones, of which 90% to 95% were seen once. About 4.5% of the sample belongs to the ten largest clones.

Patients were not receiving therapy at sample collection, though earlier treatments ranged from chemotherapy, radiotherapy, surgery and immunotherapy to none. After thawing, cells were enriched for T lymphocytes using a negative-selection kit, with EpCAM beads added for tumor-infiltrating lymphocytes. CD8+CD4-CD45RA- cells were sorted as memory CD8 T cells irrespective of CCR7 expression. Peripheral blood mononuclear cells were obtained using a Ficoll-Paque PLUS gradient and were cryopreserved prior to analysis. Populations were sorted to around 99% purity on a FACSAria II, and cell pellets were frozen for TCR sequencing without culture.

The chain links TRBV11-2 with TRBJ2-7, with the D gene call left open. This TCR was sampled from a human donor with head and neck squamous cell carcinoma. The material sequenced was CD8+ T cells sorted from blood. The sample's cell subset or site label, decoded: total memory CD8 T cells (CD45RA-CCR7+/-) from blood or uninvolved lymph node. CDR3 protein: CASSPRVGELGSYEQYF. The DNA is TGTGCCAGCAGCCCCCGGGTAGGAGAGTTGGGCTCCTACGAGCAGTACTTC.